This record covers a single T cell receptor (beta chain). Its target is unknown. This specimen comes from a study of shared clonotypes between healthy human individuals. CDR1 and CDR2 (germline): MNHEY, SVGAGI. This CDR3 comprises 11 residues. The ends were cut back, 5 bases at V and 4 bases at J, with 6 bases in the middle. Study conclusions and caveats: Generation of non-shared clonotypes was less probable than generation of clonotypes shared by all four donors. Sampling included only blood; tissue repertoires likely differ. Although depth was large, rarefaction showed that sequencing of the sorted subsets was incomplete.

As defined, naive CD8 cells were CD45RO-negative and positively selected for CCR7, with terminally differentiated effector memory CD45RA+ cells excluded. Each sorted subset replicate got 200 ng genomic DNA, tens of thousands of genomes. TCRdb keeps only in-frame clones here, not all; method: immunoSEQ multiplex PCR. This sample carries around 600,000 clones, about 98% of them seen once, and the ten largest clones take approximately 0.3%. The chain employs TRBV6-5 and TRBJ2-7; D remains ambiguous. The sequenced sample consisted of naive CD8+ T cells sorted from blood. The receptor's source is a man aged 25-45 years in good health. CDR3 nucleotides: TGTGCCAGCAGTATGGGGTACGAGCAGTACTTC. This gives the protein CASSMGYEQYF.